The following is a T cell receptor (beta chain) sequence with its context. Its antigen is currently unknown. The CDR3 has 18 residues. Trimming removed 5 bases from V and 2 bases from J; junction bases left unmatched: 18. CDR1 and CDR2 (germline): SEHNR, FQNEAQ (reference sequence). This specimen comes from a study of shared clonotypes between healthy human individuals. Study findings and constraints: In this cohort, only blood was sampled, and tissue repertoires likely differ.

Terminally differentiated effector memory CD45RA+ cells were left out of the naive CD8 fraction, which was CD45RO-negative and positively selected for CCR7. The repertoire was sequenced with immunoSEQ multiplex PCR; TCRdb's copy has only in-frame clones and lacks some. The sample comprises around 1.9 million clones, about 94% of which are singletons, and 1.5% to 2% rests with the top ten. The chain employs TRBV7-9 and TRBJ2-7; 7 nucleotides agree with TRBD2. The specimen sequenced was naive CD8+ T cells from PBMCs. The receptor was derived from a man in his late teens or twenties in good health. Some clones in this sample may be carry-over from other donors' samples. The CDR3 DNA reads TGTGCCAGCAGCCCCCGGGTGGCGAGGGAGGGCAACCCCTACGAGCAGTACTTC. It translates to CASSPRVAREGNPYEQYF.